The 21 T cell receptor beta chains reported below all come from one sample, sequenced in a study of tumor-infiltrating lymphocytes in primary liver carcinoma. DNA and RNA were both co-extracted from 20-30 mg of bulk tissue that had not been sorted. A primer matching the constant region was used to make TCR beta cDNA from 450 to 550 ng of total RNA. A slightly modified ARM-PCR protocol with three nested multiplex PCR rounds produced these TCR beta libraries. A C-beta reverse primer and TRBV1-TRBV30 forward primers served in each of the first two PCR rounds, at 9 to 11 cycles apiece. MiXCR, run by TCRdb on the multiplex PCR reads, gives a single entry per CDR3 protein. Of tens of thousands of distinct CDR3 sequences in the sample, over 60% were seen once. The sequenced sample was liver tumor tissue from sampling region 5. Subset meaning: tumor region T5, tumor centre. The receptors stem from a woman in her twenties or thirties with primary liver carcinoma and hepatitis B virus infection.

The chain employs TRBV7-9 and TRBJ2-1, with D hard to call. The CDR3 sequence is 11 residues long. V was cut by 8 bases and J by 9 bases, with 11 bases left in between. Looked up from germline, CDR1 is SEHNR and CDR2 is FQNEAQ (reference sequence). The CDR3 loop is CASGRNSEQFF. The CDR3 DNA sequence: TGTGCCAGCGGGCGAAACAGTGAGCAGTTCTTC.

This clonotype was counted ten times or more. The chain joins TRBV2 to TRBJ2-6; a weak D match, TRBD2 (5 bases). The CDR3 is 15 amino acids. V lost 0 bases and J 3 bases, leaving 6 bases between the germline ends. CDR1 and CDR2 (germline): SNHLY, FYNNEI. CDR3 DNA: TGTGCCAGCAGTGAAGCACGGGGTGGGGCCAACGTCCTGACTTTC. Amino acids: CASSEARGGANVLTF. The complete variable domain, with remaining parts taken from reference TRBV2 and TRBJ2-6, reads EPEVTQTPSHQVTQMGQEVILRCVPISNHLYFYWYRQILGQKVEFLVSFYNNEISEKSEIFDDQFSVERPDGSNFTLKIRSTKLEDSAMYFCASSEARGGANVLTFGAGSRLTVL.

This clonotype has only one observation. No conserved phenylalanine or tryptophan ends this CDR3, so it is likely a read error. The V gene is TRBV11-2, the J gene TRBJ2-1; 9 bases agree with TRBD1. The trim removed 0 bases at V and 3 bases at J, leaving 18 bases unmatched. The CDR3 loop spans 21 amino acids. Germline lookup yields CDR1 SGHAT and CDR2 FQNNGV. The CDR3 region has the DNA TGTGCCAGCAGCTTAGAACAGGGGGCGAGACGGGAGAGGGAGCACTACAATGAGCAGTTCCTC. Protein sequence: CASSLEQGARREREHYNEQFL.

The J gene is TRBJ2-5, the V gene TRBV6-5; TRBD1 matches at 10 bases. The CDR3 contains 13 residues. Germline V gene sequence: CDR1 MNHEY, CDR2 SVGAGI. The CDR3 DNA sequence: TGTCCAAGCAGTACCGACAGGGGGCTGACTCAGTACTTC. It is translated as CPSSTDRGLTQYF.

A note on this clonotype: At one boundary the junction diverges from the germline segment, which might be a read error. This chain joins TRBV4-1 and TRBJ2-5; weak D call: TRBD2 (5 bases). Germline CDR1 reads MGHRA; CDR2 reads YSYEKL. CDR3 length: 15 residues. The CDR3 region has the DNA TGCGCCAGAAGCCAAGGTTCAAGCGGCCAAGAGACCCAGTACTTC. Amino acid sequence: CARSQGSSGQETQYF.

As to this clonotype: The CDR3 does not close with the conserved phenylalanine or tryptophan, likely indicating a read error. The chain uses TRBV5-6 and TRBJ1-5; TRBD1 aligns across 9 bases. The CDR3 loop spans 14 amino acids. CDR1 and CDR2 from the germline V gene are SGHDT and YYEEEE. The CDR3 sequence: CASSTGGRNQPQHY. CDR3 DNA sequence: TGCGCCAGCAGCACAGGGGGCAGGAATCAGCCCCAGCATTAT.

Note on this clonotype: The junction departs from the called germline gene at one end, perhaps through a read error. The chain employs TRBV12-3 or TRBV12-4 and TRBJ2-4, with TRBD2 matching 9 bases. This CDR3 spans 14 amino acids. CDR3 DNA: TGTGTCAGCAGTTTATGGCGGGAGGGGAACATTCAGTGCTTC. This codes for CVSSLWREGNIQCF.

Concerning this clonotype itself: The junction does not match germline at one end; this may be a read error. The chain joins TRBV11-2 to TRBJ2-7; 7 bases line up with TRBD2. This CDR3 comprises 14 residues. Germline CDR1 reads SGHAT; CDR2 reads FQNNGV. CDR3 nucleotide sequence: TGTGCCAACAGCCCGACGGGACTACGCTACGAGCAGTACTTC. Translation: CANSPTGLRYEQYF.

On this clonotype: A junction boundary mismatches the germline segment, possibly from a read error. This chain connects TRBV11-2 to TRBJ2-3; the D gene is possibly TRBD2 (6 bases). The germline CDR1 and CDR2 sequences are SGHAT and FQNNGV. There are 15 residues in the CDR3. CDR3 nucleotide sequence: TGTACCAGCGAGGTAGCGGAGATACGCACAGATACGCAGTATTTT. Translation gives CTSEVAEIRTDTQYF. The full variable domain, its missing parts supplied by reference TRBV11-2 and TRBJ2-3, is EAGVAQSPRYKIIEKRQSVAFWCNPISGHATLYWYQQILGQGPKLLIQFQNNGVVDDSQLPKDRFSAERLKGVDSTLKIQPAKLEDSAVYLCTSEVAEIRTDTQYFGPGTRLTVL.

V is TRBV5-1 and J is TRBJ2-3, with TRBD2 matching over 10 bases. With 2 bases clipped from V and 0 bases from J, the junction kept 6 bases outside the gene matches. The CDR3 is 17 residues long. The germline gives CDR1 SGHRS, CDR2 YFSETQ. CDR3 bases: TGCGCCAGCAGCTTCGGGACTAGCGACCCTAGCACAGATACGCAGTATTTT. Its protein is CASSFGTSDPSTDTQYF.

This clonotype has just a few counts. At one of its ends the junction is not consistent with the germline gene, which may arise from a read error. This chain's CDR3 is CASSRMVRDYGYTF. The DNA of the CDR3 is TGTGCCAGCAGCCGCATGGTTCGAGACTATGGTTACACCTTC. This chain uses TRBV7-9 with TRBJ1-2, with D unresolved. The CDR3 loop spans 14 amino acids. Germline loops: CDR1 SEHNR, CDR2 FQNEAQ (reference sequence).

CDR3: CASSEMVAGNYQYF. CDR3 DNA: TGTGCCAGCAGTGAAATGGTAGCGGGAAACTACCAGTACTTC. This chain links TRBV6-1 with TRBJ2-7; the match to TRBD2 covers 8 bases. Germline V gives CDR1 MNHNS, CDR2 SASEGT. The J segment lost 10 bases and the V segment lost 2 bases, leaving 10 bases of the junction unmatched. The CDR3 extends over 14 amino acids.

Concerning this clonotype itself: A read error may produce the germline difference seen at one junction end. The chain links TRBV11-2 to TRBJ1-2; 8 bases match TRBD1. This CDR3 is built from 15 residues. Germline V CDR1 and CDR2: SGHAT, FQNNGV. The CDR3 DNA reads as TGTGTCAGCAGCCTCAGGGGGCGTGGGGACTATGGCTACACCTTC. Residues: CVSSLRGRGDYGYTF.

The J gene is TRBJ2-7, the V gene TRBV11-2; weak D call: TRBD1 (5 bases). The CDR3 is 17 amino acids. The germline V gene encodes CDR1 SGHAT and CDR2 FQNNGV. The ends were cut back, 6 bases at V and 6 bases at J, with 27 bases in the middle. Here the CDR3 DNA reads TGTGCCAGCAGTATCACAGGAGTGGGCTCTTGGACATGCGAGCAGTACTTC. Its protein is CASSITGVGSWTCEQYF.

Remarks on this clonotype: Lacking the conserved final phenylalanine or tryptophan, this CDR3 likely reflects a read error. This sequence joins TRBV29-1 and TRBJ2-5; 8 bases are a match to TRBD2. V lost 3 bases and J lost 4; bases outside the gene matches: 10. The CDR3 is 15 residues long. Germline lookup yields CDR1 SQVTM and CDR2 ANQGSEA. CDR3 DNA sequence: TGCAGCGTTGATCTCACGGGAGGGTCGGTAGAGACCCAGTACTTA. Translating it yields CSVDLTGGSVETQYL.

This clonotype has just one count. V usage is TRBV12-3 or TRBV12-4 and J usage is TRBJ1-5; possibly TRBD1 for D (6 bases). This CDR3 has 14 residues. As DNA, the CDR3 is TGTCTCAACAGTATACGACAGGGCAATCAGCCCCAGCATTTT. It translates to CLNSIRQGNQPQHF.

Regarding this clonotype: Here the CDR3 omits its conserved ending phenylalanine or tryptophan, so a read error is the likely source. The chain couples TRBV29-1 to TRBJ2-1; D might be TRBD2 (6 bases). The CDR3 sequence is 15 residues long. In germline, CDR1 is SQVTM, CDR2 ANQGSEA. CDR3 amino acids: CSVHSGLYNYNEQFL. The CDR3 region has the DNA TGTAGCGTACATTCCGGACTATACAACTACAATGAGCAGTTCTTA.

With regard to this clonotype: This may arise from a read error, as a much more abundant clone is one base away. V gene TRBV7-2 combines with J gene TRBJ2-5; 12 bases fit TRBD2. Germline V CDR1 and CDR2: SGHTA, FQGNSA. The CDR3 covers 15 residues. In DNA form, the CDR3 reads TGTGCCAGCAGCTCGACTAGCGGGGGCAAGCAGACCCAGCACTTC. Protein: CASSSTSGGKQTQHF.

Turning to this clonotype: One end of the junction is discordant with germline, which a read error may explain. The chain joins TRBV7-8 to TRBJ1-6, with 9 positions matching TRBD1. The CDR3 contains 16 residues. Germline CDR1 reads SGHVS; CDR2 reads FQNEAQ. CDR3 nucleotides: TGTGCTAGCAGCTTAGTTTCGGACAGGGGCGATTCACCCCACCACTTT. Translation gives CASSLVSDRGDSPHHF.

This clonotype is a singleton in its sample. The junction departs from the called germline gene at one end, perhaps through a read error. The chain is built from TRBV12-3 or TRBV12-4 and TRBJ2-7; tentative D call: TRBD1 (6 bases). This CDR3 is 15 amino acids long. This chain's CDR3 is CTSLESGTQGYKQYF. CDR3 sequence (DNA): TGTACCAGCCTAGAATCCGGTACACAGGGTTACAAGCAGTACTTC.

This clonotype was observed a handful of times. The chain combines TRBV11-2 with TRBJ1-6; 10 bases are a match to TRBD1. Germline values: CDR1 SGHAT, CDR2 FQNNGV. The length of the CDR3 is 14 residues. V lost 8 bases, J lost 8 bases, and 6 bases stayed unmatched. CDR3 loop: CASGKGTGDSPLHF. CDR3 DNA: TGTGCCAGCGGGAAAGGGACAGGGGATTCACCCCTCCACTTT.